This T cell receptor (beta chain) was sequenced for a study of Tregs in tolerant kidney transplant recipients (dated by TCRdb to between 2018 and 2020). A note on the overall study: TCRbeta sequencing was used in the study to identify donor-specific regulatory T cells before combined kidney and bone marrow transplantation, and the identified cells were then tracked after transplant. Overall results and qualifications from the work: Although technical replication error seemed to be minimal, the question of biological reproducibility was not addressed directly. Expanding Tregs with activated donor B cells appeared to identify the most biologically relevant and donor-specific TCRbeta repertoire. Because only a small number of patients were included, the study had limitations, and the results will need to be validated in larger populations as well as under other immunosuppression protocols. Because the PCR primers were changed over time for some patients, nucleotide-level comparison could not be performed across the samples from those patients. In tolerant patients, donor-specific Tregs expanded more than Tregs overall, which suggests antigen-driven rather than nonspecific expansion.

Sequences SGHTA (CDR1) and FQGTGA (CDR2) are obtained from the germline V gene. The CDR3 goes from the cysteine to the phenylalanine over 15 residues. The DNA shown is the part of the CDR3 that was read: 36 bases, in frame from base 1. Trimming removed 0 bases from V and 0 bases from J, leaving 7 bases between the germline ends. Of note for this clone: Its antigen target is currently unknown. The read falls 3 residues short of the CDR3 end, and the missing part is taken from the germline J gene.

Genomic DNA was extracted from sorted cells with the QIAGEN DNeasy Blood and Tissue Kit for TCRbeta CDR3 sequencing. High-throughput TCRbeta CDR3 sequencing, which included PCR amplification with bias correction and internal controls, was done commercially through immunoSEQ. In the paper's pipeline: A unique productive TCRbeta sequence was defined by the CDR3 nucleotide sequence when primers matched, and otherwise by the CDR3 amino acid sequence together with the Vbeta and Jbeta genes. To correct sorting error, sequences shared between sorted populations at a frequency ratio of 2:1 or less were removed; the rest were assigned to the higher population. Sequences were defined as donor-reactive when expanded at least 5-fold in CFSE-low cells versus unstimulated cells and present at a frequency of at least 0.01% in CFSE-low cells. Repertoire divergence was quantified by Jensen-Shannon divergence calculated from the top 100 TCRbeta sequences ranked by frequency. For any sample with multiple sequencing runs, sorting error was corrected in each run separately before the runs were pooled. TCRdb took over this immuneACCESS table, retaining in-frame rearrangements with V and J assigned. Such tables are incomplete; in checked studies, under half of the missing clones stem from an unresolved V gene, and the remainder is unexplained. The DNA gave D and trimming, while V, J and clone size come from that table. The sample's table lists a count of approximately 30,000 clones. The ten largest clones take up under 2% of the sample.

The transplants used related donors with nonmyeloablative bone marrow transplantation, and mixed chimerism in the human trials was transient. Thawed PBMCs were FACS-sorted into unstimulated Tregs (CD4+CD25+CD127-), CD4+ non-Tregs (CD4+CD25-), CD4 cells and CD8 cells. Patients were 4 combined kidney and bone marrow transplant recipients from the ITN036ST trial, and only these trial subjects had samples available. Healthy control blood was separated into PBMCs by Ficoll density gradient and cryopreserved, and patient PBMCs were collected both before and after transplant. The V gene is TRBV7-3 and the J gene is TRBJ2-3; TRBD2 might be the D gene, on 5 matching bases. This TCR derives from a human patient who received a combined kidney and bone marrow transplant. After a transplant, the graft donor may have provided part of the T cells. The sequencing used CD4+ T cells from blood (PBMCs), collected 24 months after the transplant. CDR3 DNA (partial): TGTGCCAGCAGCTTAACTCGGGGAAGCACAGATACG. Protein translation: CASSLTRGSTDT. Given in full, the CDR3 is CASSLTRGSTDTQYF. Joined to the reference TRBV7-3 and TRBJ2-3 proteins, this CDR3 gives the full variable domain: GAGVSQTPSNKVTEKGKYVELRCDPISGHTALYWYRQSLGQGPEFLIYFQGTGAADDSGLPNDRFFAVRPEGSVSTLKIQRTERGDSAVYLCASSLTRGSTDTQYFGPGTRLTVL.